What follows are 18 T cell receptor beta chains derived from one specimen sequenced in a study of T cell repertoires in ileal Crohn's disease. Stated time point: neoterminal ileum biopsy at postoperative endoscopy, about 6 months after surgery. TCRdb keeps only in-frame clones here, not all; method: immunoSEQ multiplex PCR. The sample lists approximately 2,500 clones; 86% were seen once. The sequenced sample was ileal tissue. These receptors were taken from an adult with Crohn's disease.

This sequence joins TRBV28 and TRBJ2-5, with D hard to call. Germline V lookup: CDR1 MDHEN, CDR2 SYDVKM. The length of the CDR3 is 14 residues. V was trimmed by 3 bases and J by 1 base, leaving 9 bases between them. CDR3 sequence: CASSFILSQETQYF. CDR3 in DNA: TGTGCCAGCAGTTTTATCCTGAGCCAAGAGACCCAGTACTTC. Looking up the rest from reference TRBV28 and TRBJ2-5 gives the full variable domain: DVKVTQSSRYLVKRTGEKVFLECVQDMDHENMFWYRQDPGLGLRLIYFSYDVKMKEKGDIPEGYSVSREKKERFSLILESASTNQTSMYLCASSFILSQETQYFGPGTRLLVL.

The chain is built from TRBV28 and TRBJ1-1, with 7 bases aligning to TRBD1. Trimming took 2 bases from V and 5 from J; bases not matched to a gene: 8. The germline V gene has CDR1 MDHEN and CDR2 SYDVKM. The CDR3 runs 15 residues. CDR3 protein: CASSLGMTGPTEAFF. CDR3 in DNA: TGTGCCAGCAGTTTAGGGATGACAGGGCCGACTGAAGCTTTCTTT.

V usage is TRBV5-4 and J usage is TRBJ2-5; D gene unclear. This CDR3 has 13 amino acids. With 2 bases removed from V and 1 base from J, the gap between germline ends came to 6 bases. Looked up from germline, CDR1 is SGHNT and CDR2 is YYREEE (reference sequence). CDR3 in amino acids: CASSLESQETQYF. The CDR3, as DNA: TGTGCCAGCAGCTTAGAAAGCCAAGAGACCCAGTACTTC.

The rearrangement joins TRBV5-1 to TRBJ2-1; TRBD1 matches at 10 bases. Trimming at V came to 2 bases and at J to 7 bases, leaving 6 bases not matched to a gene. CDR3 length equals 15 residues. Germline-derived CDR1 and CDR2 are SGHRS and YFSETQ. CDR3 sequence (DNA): TGCGCCAGCAGCTTAGGGGGACAGGGGACGAATGAGCAGTTCTTC. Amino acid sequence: CASSLGGQGTNEQFF. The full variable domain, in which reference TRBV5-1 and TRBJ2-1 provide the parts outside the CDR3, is KAGVTQTPRYLIKTRGQQVTLSCSPISGHRSVSWYQQTPGQGLQFLFEYFSETQRNKGNFPGRFSGRQFSNSRSEMNVSTLELGDSALYLCASSLGGQGTNEQFFGPGTRLTVL.

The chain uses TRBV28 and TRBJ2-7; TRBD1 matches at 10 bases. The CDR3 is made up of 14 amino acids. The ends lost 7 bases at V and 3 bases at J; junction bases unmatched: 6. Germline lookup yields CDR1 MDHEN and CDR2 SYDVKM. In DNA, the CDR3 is TGTGCCAGCATGGAGGGACAGGGGTACTACGAGCAGTACTTC. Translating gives CASMEGQGYYEQYF.

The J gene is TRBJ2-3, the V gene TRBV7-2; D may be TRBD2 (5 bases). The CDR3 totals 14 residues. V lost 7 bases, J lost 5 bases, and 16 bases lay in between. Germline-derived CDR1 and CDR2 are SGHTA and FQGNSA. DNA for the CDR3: TGTGCCAGCATAGGAGGCCCGCCCAAAGATACGCAGTATTTT. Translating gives CASIGGPPKDTQYF.

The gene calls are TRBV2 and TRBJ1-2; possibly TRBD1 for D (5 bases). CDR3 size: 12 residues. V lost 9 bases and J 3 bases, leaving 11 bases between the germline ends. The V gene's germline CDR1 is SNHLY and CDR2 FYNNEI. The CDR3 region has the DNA TGTGCCAGTTCTGGGGACGACTATGGCTACACCTTC. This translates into CASSGDDYGYTF.

In DNA form, the CDR3 reads TGTGCCAGCAGTCAAACAGGGGGCACCGGGGAGCTGTTTTTT. Translated: CASSQTGGTGELFF. This sequence joins TRBV6-4 and TRBJ2-2; 8 positions agree with TRBD1. The CDR3 runs 14 residues. Germline V CDR1 and CDR2: MRHNA, SNTAGT. The junction had 3 bases not matched to a gene; V was cut back by 5 bases and J by 4 bases.

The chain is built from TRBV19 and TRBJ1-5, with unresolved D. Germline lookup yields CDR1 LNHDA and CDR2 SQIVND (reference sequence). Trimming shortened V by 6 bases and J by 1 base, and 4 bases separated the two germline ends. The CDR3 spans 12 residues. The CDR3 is CASSLSNQPQHF. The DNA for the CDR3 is TGTGCCAGTAGCTTGAGCAATCAGCCCCAGCATTTT.

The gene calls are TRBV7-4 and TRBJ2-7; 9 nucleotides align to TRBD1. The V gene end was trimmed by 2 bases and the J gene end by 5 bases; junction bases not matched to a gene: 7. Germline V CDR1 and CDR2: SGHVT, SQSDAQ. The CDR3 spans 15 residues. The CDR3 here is CASSLLGQGRDEQYF. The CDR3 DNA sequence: TGTGCCAGCAGCTTACTCGGACAGGGGAGAGACGAGCAGTACTTC. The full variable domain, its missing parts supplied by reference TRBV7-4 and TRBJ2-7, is GAGVSQSPRYKVAKRGRDVALRCDSISGHVTLYWYRQTLGQGSEVLTYSQSDAQRDKSGRPSGRFSAERPERSVSTLKIQRTEQGDSAVYLCASSLLGQGRDEQYFGPGTRLTVT.

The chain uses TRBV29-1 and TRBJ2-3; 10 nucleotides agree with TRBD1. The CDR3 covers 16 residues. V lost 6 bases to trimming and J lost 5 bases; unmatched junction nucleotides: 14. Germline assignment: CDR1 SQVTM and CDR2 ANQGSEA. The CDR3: CSVRGPGGQGEDTQYF. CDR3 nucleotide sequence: TGCAGCGTAAGGGGCCCCGGAGGACAGGGGGAAGATACGCAGTATTTT.

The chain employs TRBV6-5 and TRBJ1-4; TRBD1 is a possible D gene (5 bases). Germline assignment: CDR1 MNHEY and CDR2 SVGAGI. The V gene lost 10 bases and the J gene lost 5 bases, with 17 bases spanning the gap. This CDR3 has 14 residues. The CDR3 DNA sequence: TGTGCCACCCGGACGGGGCGCAGAAATGAAAAACTGTTTTTT. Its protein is CATRTGRRNEKLFF.

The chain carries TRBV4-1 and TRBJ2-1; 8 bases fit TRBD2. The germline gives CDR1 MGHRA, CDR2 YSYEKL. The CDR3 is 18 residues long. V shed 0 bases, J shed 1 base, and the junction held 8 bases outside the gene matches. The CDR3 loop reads CASSQDQMGLGSYNEQFF. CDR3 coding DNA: TGCGCCAGCAGCCAAGATCAGATGGGACTAGGATCCTACAATGAGCAGTTCTTC.

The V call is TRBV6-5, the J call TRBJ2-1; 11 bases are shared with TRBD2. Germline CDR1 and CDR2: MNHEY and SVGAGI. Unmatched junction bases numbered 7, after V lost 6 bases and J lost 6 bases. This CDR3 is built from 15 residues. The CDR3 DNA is TGTGCCAGCAGGCTGCTAGCGGGAGGTCGCAATGAGCAGTTCTTC. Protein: CASRLLAGGRNEQFF.

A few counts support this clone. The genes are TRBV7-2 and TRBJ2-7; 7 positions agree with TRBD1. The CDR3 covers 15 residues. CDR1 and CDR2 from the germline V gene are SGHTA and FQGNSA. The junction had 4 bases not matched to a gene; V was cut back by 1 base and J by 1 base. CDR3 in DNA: TGTGCCAGCAGCTTAGGATGGGACAGATCCTACGAGCAGTACTTC. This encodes CASSLGWDRSYEQYF.

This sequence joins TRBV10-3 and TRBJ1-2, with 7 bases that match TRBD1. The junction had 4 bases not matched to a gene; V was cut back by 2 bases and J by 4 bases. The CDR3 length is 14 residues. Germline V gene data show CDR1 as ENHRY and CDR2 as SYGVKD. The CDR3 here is CAISEREGAYGYTF. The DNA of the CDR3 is TGTGCCATCAGTGAGAGGGAGGGGGCCTATGGCTACACCTTC.

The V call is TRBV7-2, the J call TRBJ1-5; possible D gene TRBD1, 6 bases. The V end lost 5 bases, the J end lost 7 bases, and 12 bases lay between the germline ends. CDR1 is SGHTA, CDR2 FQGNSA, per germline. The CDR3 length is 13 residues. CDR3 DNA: TGTGCCAGCAGCGCAGACAGGCAGCAGCCCCAGCATTTT. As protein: CASSADRQQPQHF.

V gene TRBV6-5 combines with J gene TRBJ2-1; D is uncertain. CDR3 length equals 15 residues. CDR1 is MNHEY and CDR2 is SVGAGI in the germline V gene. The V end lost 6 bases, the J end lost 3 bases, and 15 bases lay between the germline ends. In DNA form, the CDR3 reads TGTGCCAGCAGGCGCTACTCCCCACTCTACAATGAGCAGTTCTTC. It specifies CASRRYSPLYNEQFF.